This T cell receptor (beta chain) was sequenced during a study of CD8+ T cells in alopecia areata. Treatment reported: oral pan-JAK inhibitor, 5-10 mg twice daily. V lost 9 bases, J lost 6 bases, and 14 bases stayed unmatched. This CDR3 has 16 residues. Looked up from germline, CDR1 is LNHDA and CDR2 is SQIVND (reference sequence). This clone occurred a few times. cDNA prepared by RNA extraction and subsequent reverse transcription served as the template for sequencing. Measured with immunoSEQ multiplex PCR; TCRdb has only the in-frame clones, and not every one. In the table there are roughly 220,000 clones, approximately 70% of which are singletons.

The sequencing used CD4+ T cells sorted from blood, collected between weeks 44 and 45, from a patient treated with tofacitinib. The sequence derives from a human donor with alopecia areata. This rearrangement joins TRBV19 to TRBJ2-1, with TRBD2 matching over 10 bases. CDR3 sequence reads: CASAPRISGGSNEQFF. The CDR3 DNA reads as TGTGCCAGCGCACCGAGAATTAGCGGGGGGAGCAATGAGCAGTTCTTC.